This TCR beta chain was found in a study of radiotherapy plus CTLA-4 blockade in lung cancer. Study context: An objective response was seen in around a sixth of patients, and disease control in 25% to 40%. General study points: An expansion of tumor-derived TCR clones occurred in blood after radiotherapy plus ipilimumab. Response, reportedly, was best predicted by interferon-beta along with early blood T cell clone dynamics.

The repertoire was sequenced with immunoSEQ multiplex PCR; TCRdb's copy has only in-frame clones and lacks some. This sample has some 110,000 clones, with over 75% found just once. This clone was seen a few times. Its antigen is still unknown. The receptor was derived from a human donor with non-small cell lung cancer that progressed on radiotherapy plus ipilimumab. Some clones in this sample may be carry-over from other donors' samples. This sample comprised peripheral blood, obtained from a patient treated with radiotherapy plus ipilimumab.

Written as DNA, the CDR3 is TGTGCCAGCAGCTTGGTGACAGGCGGCCGGCTCGAGACCCAGTACTTC. Its protein product is CASSLVTGGRLETQYF. V gene TRBV5-4 combines with J gene TRBJ2-5, with a weak D call TRBD1 (6 bases). The V and J ends lost 0 bases and 5 bases respectively, with 17 bases between them. Per germline, CDR1 SGHNT and CDR2 YYREEE (reference sequence). The CDR3 loop spans 16 amino acids.